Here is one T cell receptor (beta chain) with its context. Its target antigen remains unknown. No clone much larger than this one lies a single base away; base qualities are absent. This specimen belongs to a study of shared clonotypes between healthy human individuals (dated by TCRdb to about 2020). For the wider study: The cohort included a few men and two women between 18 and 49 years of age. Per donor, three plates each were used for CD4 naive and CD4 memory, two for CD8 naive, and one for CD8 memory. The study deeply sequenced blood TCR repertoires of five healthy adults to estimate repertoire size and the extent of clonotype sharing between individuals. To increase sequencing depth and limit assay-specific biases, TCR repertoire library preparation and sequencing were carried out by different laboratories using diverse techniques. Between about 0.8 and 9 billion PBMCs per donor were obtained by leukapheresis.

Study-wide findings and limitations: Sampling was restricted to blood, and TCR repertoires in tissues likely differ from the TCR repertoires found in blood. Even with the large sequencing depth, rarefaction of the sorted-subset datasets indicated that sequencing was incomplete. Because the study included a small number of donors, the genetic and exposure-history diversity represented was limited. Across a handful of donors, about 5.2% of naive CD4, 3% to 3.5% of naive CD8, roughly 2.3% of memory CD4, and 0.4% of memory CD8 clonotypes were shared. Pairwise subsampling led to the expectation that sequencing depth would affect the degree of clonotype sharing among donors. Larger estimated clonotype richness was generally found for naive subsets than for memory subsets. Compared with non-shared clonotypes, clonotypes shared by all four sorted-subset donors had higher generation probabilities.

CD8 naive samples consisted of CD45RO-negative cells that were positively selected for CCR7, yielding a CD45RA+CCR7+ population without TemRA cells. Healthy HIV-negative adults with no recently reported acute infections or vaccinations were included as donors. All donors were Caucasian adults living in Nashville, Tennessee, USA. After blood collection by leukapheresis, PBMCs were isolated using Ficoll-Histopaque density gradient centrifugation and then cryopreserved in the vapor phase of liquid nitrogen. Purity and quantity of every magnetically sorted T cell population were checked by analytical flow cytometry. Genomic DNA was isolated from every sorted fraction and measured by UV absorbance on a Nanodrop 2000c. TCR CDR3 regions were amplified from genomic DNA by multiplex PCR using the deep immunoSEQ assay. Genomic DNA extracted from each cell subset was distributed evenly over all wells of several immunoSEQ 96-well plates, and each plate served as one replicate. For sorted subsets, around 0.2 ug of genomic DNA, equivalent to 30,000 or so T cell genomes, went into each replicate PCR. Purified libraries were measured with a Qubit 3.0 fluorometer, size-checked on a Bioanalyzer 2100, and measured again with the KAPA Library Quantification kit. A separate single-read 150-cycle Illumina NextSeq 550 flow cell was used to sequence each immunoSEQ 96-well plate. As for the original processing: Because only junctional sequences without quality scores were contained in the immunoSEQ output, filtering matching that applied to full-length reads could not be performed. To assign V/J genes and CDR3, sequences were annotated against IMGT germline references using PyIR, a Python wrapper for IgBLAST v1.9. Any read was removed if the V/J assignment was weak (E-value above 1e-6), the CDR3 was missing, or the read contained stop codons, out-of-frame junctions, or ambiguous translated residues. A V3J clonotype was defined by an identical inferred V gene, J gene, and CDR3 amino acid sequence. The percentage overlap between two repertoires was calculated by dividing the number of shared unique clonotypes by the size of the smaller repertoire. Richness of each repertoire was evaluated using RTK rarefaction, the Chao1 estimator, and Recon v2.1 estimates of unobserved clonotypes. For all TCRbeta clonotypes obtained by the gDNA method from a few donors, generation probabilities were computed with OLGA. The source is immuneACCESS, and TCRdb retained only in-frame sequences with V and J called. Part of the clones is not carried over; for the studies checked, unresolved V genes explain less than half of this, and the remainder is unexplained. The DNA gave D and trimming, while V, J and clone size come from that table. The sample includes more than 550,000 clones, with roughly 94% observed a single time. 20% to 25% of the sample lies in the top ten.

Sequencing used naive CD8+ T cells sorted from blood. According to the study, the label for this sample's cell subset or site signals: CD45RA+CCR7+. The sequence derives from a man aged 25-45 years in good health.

The sequenced DNA is TGTGCCAGCACCTTCAGAGGCCAGGTCTACGAGCAGTACTTC. Translation gives CASTFRGQVYEQYF. The rearrangement joined TRBV28 to TRBJ2-7; the D gene remains uncertain. The CDR3 measures 14 amino acids from cysteine to phenylalanine. Kept here is only the CDR3 DNA, which spans 42 bases and is read in frame from base 1. CDR1 MDHEN and CDR2 SYDVKM were looked up in the germline V gene. V gives up 7 bases and J gives up 3 bases, and the segment between their germline ends measures 16 bases.